Described below is a single TCR beta chain sequence and its context. Next came a second PCR, run for about 7 to 12 cycles, which used a sample-barcoded 5' primer along with a J-beta primer mix. TCRdb processed the 5' RACE reads anew with MiXCR; each CDR3 protein has one entry. The table shows fewer than 2,000,000 distinct CDR3 sequences, with roughly a third occurring only once. The source of the sample is a study of blood T cells in healthy people across ages. The sample taken for sequencing was blood. The sequence was collected from a woman in her thirties in good health.

CDR3 nucleotides: TGCAGTGCTAGAGTAAGGGGTTGGAACACCGGGGAGCTGTTTTTT. It codes for CSARVRGWNTGELFF. The rearrangement uses TRBV20-1 and TRBJ2-2; a possible D gene is TRBD1 (5 bases). V was shortened by 1 base and J by 1 base, with 10 bases between the two germline ends. From germline, CDR1 is DFQATT and CDR2 SNEGSKA (reference sequence). This CDR3 has 15 amino acids.